The 22 T cell receptor beta chains below were found in one sample sequenced in a study of beta chain features in type 1 diabetes. Study outcomes and limitations: Shortening that was moderate but significant affected the TCRB CDR3s of Type 1 diabetes patients in all four CD4+ subsets.

Expressed TCRB transcripts got sequenced, as all isolated RNA was reverse transcribed. Method: immunoSEQ multiplex PCR; TCRdb's copy keeps in-frame clones and lacks some. Of about 640,000 clones listed, over 10% are singletons. The antigens of these receptors remain unknown. The sample was naive CD4+ T cells from blood. These TCRs come from a man younger than 45 with type 1 diabetes.

DNA of the CDR3: TGTGCCAGCAGCTTAGTGACTGGCGGGGGCACAGATACGCAGTATTTT. Its translation is CASSLVTGGGTDTQYF. This chain connects TRBV13 to TRBJ2-3; D perhaps matches TRBD2 (6 bases). Germline lookup yields CDR1 PRHDT and CDR2 FYEKMQ (reference sequence). The CDR3 is 16 residues long. V lost 1 base and J 1 base, leaving 12 bases between the germline ends.

For this clone: The sample carries other DNA sequences with the same CDR3. The chain couples TRBV28 to TRBJ2-7, with D unresolved. Germline V gene sequence: CDR1 MDHEN, CDR2 SYDVKM. This CDR3 spans 11 amino acids. Trimming cost V 6 bases and J 7 bases, with 10 bases left between them. The CDR3 DNA reads as TGTGCCAGCAGCTCGCTAGGGGAGCAGTACTTC. Its translation: CASSSLGEQYF.

This clone was counted between two and nine times. J is TRBJ1-2 and V is TRBV28; the match to TRBD1 covers 10 bases. The V gene's germline CDR1 is MDHEN and CDR2 SYDVKM. Losses at the gene ends were 6 bases for V and 4 bases for J; bases not matched to a gene: 8. This CDR3 has 15 residues. In nucleotides, the CDR3 is TGTGCCAGCAGACCCCGACAGGGGGCGGGCTATGGCTACACCTTC. Translating gives CASRPRQGAGYGYTF.

This clone was picked up a small number of times. The chain recombines TRBV4-1 with TRBJ1-5; the match to TRBD1 covers 7 bases. The CDR3 spans 16 residues. Per germline, CDR1 MGHRA and CDR2 YSYEKL. J lost 2 bases, V lost 0 bases, and 4 bases had no gene match. CDR3 nucleotides: TGCGCCAGCAGCCAAGACCCCGGGACAGGCAATCAGCCCCAGCATTTT. The encoded protein is CASSQDPGTGNQPQHF.

The rearrangement uses TRBV25-1 and TRBJ2-7; a possible D gene is TRBD2 (6 bases). The CDR3 spans 15 residues. The V gene lost 2 bases and the J gene lost 2 bases, with 13 bases spanning the gap. Germline loops: CDR1 MGHDK, CDR2 SYGVNS. CDR3 in amino acids: CASSEAGSEAYEQYF. The CDR3 DNA reads TGTGCCAGCAGTGAAGCGGGGTCAGAGGCCTACGAGCAGTACTTC.

A few counts support this clone. V usage is TRBV6-1 and J usage is TRBJ2-2; TRBD1 or TRBD2 may be the D gene (5 bases each). The CDR3 has 16 residues. CDR1 is MNHNS and CDR2 is SASEGT in the germline V gene. The V end was cut by 4 bases, the J end by 0 bases, with 12 bases between. The CDR3 nucleotides are TGTGCCAGCAGTGTACATGGGACGTCGAACACCGGGGAGCTGTTTTTT. Translation: CASSVHGTSNTGELFF.

This chain uses TRBV7-7 with TRBJ2-5; D is uncertain. The CDR3 consists of 12 residues. Trimming left V 5 bases short and J 0 bases short, with 4 bases between. Germline values: CDR1 SSHAT, CDR2 FNYEAQ (reference sequence). The DNA for the CDR3 is TGTGCCAGCAGCCCGGACCAAGAGACCCAGTACTTC. Protein: CASSPDQETQYF.

J is TRBJ2-1 and V is TRBV5-1; TRBD1 matches at 10 bases. Germline loops: CDR1 SGHRS, CDR2 YFSETQ. CDR3 length: 15 amino acids. After removal of 5 bases from V and 7 bases from J, the junction contained 9 bases not matched to a gene. CDR3 loop: CASSQRQGARNEQFF. The CDR3 region has the DNA TGCGCCAGCAGTCAAAGACAGGGGGCGAGGAATGAGCAGTTCTTC.

This clone was seen a handful of times. The chain uses TRBV30 and TRBJ1-2; D is unresolved. CDR1 is GTSNPN, CDR2 SVGIG, per germline (reference sequence). The ends were cut back, 5 bases at V and 0 bases at J, with 7 bases in the middle. CDR3 length: 12 residues. The CDR3 protein is CAWAVSNYGYTF. For the CDR3, the DNA is TGTGCCTGGGCCGTATCTAACTATGGCTACACCTTC. Drawing the rest from reference TRBV30 and TRBJ1-2, the complete variable domain is SQTIHQWPATLVQPVGSPLSLECTVEGTSNPNLYWYRQAAGRGLQLLFYSVGIGQISSEVPQNLSASRPQDRQFILSSKKLLLSDSGFYLCAWAVSNYGYTFGSGTRLTVV.

This clone was seen once. This chain joins TRBV28 and TRBJ2-7; D is unclear. The CDR3 is 12 amino acids. In germline, CDR1 is MDHEN, CDR2 SYDVKM. The germline V and J ends were trimmed by 7 bases and 5 bases, with 12 bases remaining between them. Here the CDR3 DNA reads TGTGCCAGCACCCAAGGCTGGGACGAGCAGTACTTC. Encoded protein: CASTQGWDEQYF.

The gene calls are TRBV9 and TRBJ2-5, with 9 bases identical to TRBD2. Per germline, CDR1 SGDLS and CDR2 YYNGEE. This CDR3 comprises 16 residues. V was pared by 4 bases and J by 1 base, with 8 bases of the junction left unmatched. CDR3 sequence reads: CASSSAGGSFQETQYF. The CDR3, as DNA: TGTGCCAGCAGCTCAGCGGGGGGCTCCTTCCAAGAGACCCAGTACTTC.

This clone was counted only a few times. V gene TRBV11-3 combines with J gene TRBJ1-6; D is ambiguous. Trimming took 7 bases from V and 5 from J, leaving 12 bases between them. The length of the CDR3 is 14 residues. Germline-derived CDR1 and CDR2 are SGHNT and YENEEA. CDR3 nucleotide sequence: TGTGCCAGCACCCCGGGAGGAGATAATTCACCCCTCCACTTT. This translates into CASTPGGDNSPLHF.

This clone was counted between two and nine times. This chain connects TRBV2 to TRBJ1-5; possible D gene TRBD1, 6 bases. Per germline, CDR1 SNHLY and CDR2 FYNNEI. The CDR3 runs 14 residues. V lost 6 bases and J 5 bases, leaving 14 bases between the germline ends. The CDR3 nucleotides read TGTGCCAGCAGGGAGGACAGCGTATATCAGCCCCAGCATTTT. Its protein is CASREDSVYQPQHF.

The gene calls are TRBV5-4 and TRBJ2-3; 7 nucleotides align to TRBD2. The CDR3 runs to 15 residues. Losses at the gene ends were 3 bases for V and 1 base for J; bases not matched to a gene: 5. CDR1 SGHNT and CDR2 YYREEE come from the germline V gene (reference sequence). The CDR3 protein is CASSSPAGGTDTQYF. CDR3 in DNA: TGTGCCAGCAGCTCCCCGGCGGGGGGCACAGATACGCAGTATTTT.

This clone was counted only a few times. The chain has TRBV7-9 and TRBJ2-1; 9 nucleotides line up with TRBD2. The CDR3 extends over 13 amino acids. The trim removed 8 bases at V and 8 bases at J, leaving 7 bases unmatched. In germline, CDR1 is SEHNR, CDR2 FQNEAQ (reference sequence). Here the CDR3 reads CASGSSGVDEQFF. Here the CDR3 DNA reads TGTGCCAGCGGCTCTAGCGGGGTAGATGAGCAGTTCTTC.

This chain joins TRBV5-1 and TRBJ2-2, with 10 bases fitting TRBD2. Per the germline V gene, CDR1 is SGHRS and CDR2 is YFSETQ. CDR3 length equals 19 residues. Germline trimming cut 1 base from V and 0 bases from J; bases unmatched to any gene: 9. CDR3 DNA sequence: TGCGCCAGCAGCTTGATCGCGGCTAGCGGGGGATCGAACACCGGGGAGCTGTTTTTT. Its protein product is CASSLIAASGGSNTGELFF.

V usage is TRBV28 and J usage is TRBJ2-1; D gene uncertain. The germline V and J ends were trimmed by 9 bases and 6 bases, with 15 bases remaining between them. CDR3 size: 13 residues. The germline V gene has CDR1 MDHEN and CDR2 SYDVKM. The CDR3 DNA follows: TGTGCCAGTGGGGTTGACCAACGCAATGAGCAGTTCTTC. Translating gives CASGVDQRNEQFF.

This chain joins TRBV5-1 and TRBJ2-7; 7 bases are shared with TRBD1. V shed 6 bases and J 2 bases; nucleotides not matched to a gene: 2. The CDR3 is made up of 12 amino acids. CDR1 SGHRS and CDR2 YFSETQ come from the germline V gene. Here the CDR3 reads CASNRGPYEQYF. The CDR3 DNA is TGCGCCAGCAACAGGGGACCCTACGAGCAGTACTTC.

The V gene is TRBV10-2, the J gene TRBJ2-7; TRBD2 is a possible D gene (5 bases). The V end lost 3 bases, the J end lost 4 bases, and 16 bases lay between the germline ends. Per the germline V gene, CDR1 is WSHSY and CDR2 is SAAADI. The CDR3 covers 15 residues. CDR3 loop: CASSDLQAAFYEQYF. In nucleotides, the CDR3 is TGCGCCAGCAGTGACCTACAAGCGGCGTTTTACGAGCAGTACTTC.

This clone has just a few counts. This chain connects TRBV7-7 to TRBJ2-1, with TRBD2 identical over 7 bases. CDR1 and CDR2 from the germline V gene are SSHAT and FNYEAQ (reference sequence). The CDR3 runs 12 residues. The CDR3 DNA follows: TGTGCTTTAACGGGGGGCTACAATGAGCAGTTCTTC. The encoded protein is CALTGGYNEQFF.

This clone was seen more than once but under ten times. V gene TRBV19 combines with J gene TRBJ1-6, with a possible D match to TRBD1 (5 bases). The CDR3 sequence is 13 residues long. Trimming took 10 bases from V and 7 from J, leaving 14 bases between them. Germline lookup yields CDR1 LNHDA and CDR2 SQIVND (reference sequence). The CDR3 DNA is TGTGCCACCAACCGGGACGGCAATTCACCCCTCCACTTT. Residues: CATNRDGNSPLHF.

This chain connects TRBV5-6 to TRBJ2-3; D possibly corresponds to TRBD2 (6 bases). This CDR3 is 13 amino acids long. Trimming cost V 6 bases and J 6 bases, with 14 bases left between them. The germline V gene has CDR1 SGHDT and CDR2 YYEEEE. The CDR3: CASTPGSGDTQYF. Here the CDR3 DNA reads TGTGCCAGCACCCCCGGCAGCGGGGATACGCAGTATTTT.